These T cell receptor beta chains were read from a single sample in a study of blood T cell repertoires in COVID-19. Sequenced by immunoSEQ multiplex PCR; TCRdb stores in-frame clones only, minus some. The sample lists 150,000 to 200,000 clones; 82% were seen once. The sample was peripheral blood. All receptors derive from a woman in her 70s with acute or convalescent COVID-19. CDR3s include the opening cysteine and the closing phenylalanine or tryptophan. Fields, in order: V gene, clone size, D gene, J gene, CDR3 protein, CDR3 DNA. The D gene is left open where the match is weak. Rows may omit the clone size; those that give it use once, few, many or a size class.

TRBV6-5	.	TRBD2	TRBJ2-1	CASKLAGDHEQFF	TGTGCCAGCAAACTAGCGGGAGACCATGAGCAGTTCTTC
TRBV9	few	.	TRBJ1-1	CASSGGPLESEAFF	TGTGCCAGCAGCGGAGGCCCCCTGGAGTCTGAAGCTTTCTTT
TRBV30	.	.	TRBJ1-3	CAWSAQGSGNTIYF	TGTGCCTGGAGCGCTCAGGGCTCTGGAAACACCATATATTTT
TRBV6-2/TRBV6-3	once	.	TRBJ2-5	CASSLQQETQYF	TGTGCCAGCAGTTTGCAGCAAGAGACCCAGTACTTC
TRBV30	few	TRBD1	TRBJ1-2	CACDRVLNYGYTF	TGTGCCTGTGACAGGGTCTTGAACTATGGCTACACCTTC
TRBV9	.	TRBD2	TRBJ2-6	CASSASGSIGANVLTF	TGTGCCAGCAGCGCTAGCGGGAGTATTGGGGCCAACGTCCTGACTTTC
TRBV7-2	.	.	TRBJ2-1	CASRIYAEQFF	TGTGCCAGCAGGATCTATGCTGAGCAGTTCTTC
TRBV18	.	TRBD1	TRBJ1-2	CASSPGQTHYGGTF	TGTGCCAGCTCGCCGGGACAGACACACTATGGCGGCACCTTC
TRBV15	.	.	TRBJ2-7	CATSSALSYEQYF	TGTGCCACCAGTAGTGCTTTGAGTTACGAGCAGTACTTC
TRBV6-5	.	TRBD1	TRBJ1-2	CASSPLGQGTGYTF	TGTGCCAGCAGTCCTCTGGGACAGGGCACGGGCTACACCTTC
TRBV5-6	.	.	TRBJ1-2	CASNLDRHYGYTF	TGTGCCAGCAACCTAGACCGCCACTATGGCTACACCTTC
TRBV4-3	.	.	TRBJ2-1	CASSQDRGNNEQFF	TGCGCCAGCAGCCAAGATCGGGGGAACAATGAGCAGTTCTTC
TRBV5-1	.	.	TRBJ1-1	CASSGLTAMNTEAFF	TGCGCCAGCTCAGGGCTGACAGCTATGAACACTGAAGCTTTCTTT
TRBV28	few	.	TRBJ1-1	CASSLLSGNTEAFF	TGTGCCAGCAGTTTATTATCAGGGAACACTGAAGCTTTCTTT
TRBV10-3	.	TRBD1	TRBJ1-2	CAITLGQGDGYTF	TGTGCCATCACCCTCGGACAGGGCGATGGCTACACCTTC
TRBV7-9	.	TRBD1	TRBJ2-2	CASSTFTGGRGTGELFF	TGTGCCAGCAGCACATTCACAGGGGGCCGGGGCACCGGGGAGCTGTTTTTT
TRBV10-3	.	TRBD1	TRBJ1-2	CAISDVPVTGPFGYTF	TGTGCCATCAGTGATGTTCCTGTGACAGGGCCCTTTGGCTACACCTTC
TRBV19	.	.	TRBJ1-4	CAAARVWEKLFF	TGTGCTGCCGCCAGGGTTTGGGAAAAACTGTTTTTT
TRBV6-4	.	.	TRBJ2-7	CASSDCSGPRDEQYF	TGTGCCAGCAGTGACTGTAGCGGCCCCCGGGACGAGCAGTACTTC
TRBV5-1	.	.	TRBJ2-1	CASSLSSLSEQFF	TGCGCCAGCAGCTTGTCTAGCCTTAGTGAGCAGTTCTTC
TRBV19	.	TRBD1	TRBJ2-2	CASSIPGQGGTGELFF	TGTGCCAGTAGTATCCCAGGACAGGGTGGAACCGGGGAGCTGTTTTTT
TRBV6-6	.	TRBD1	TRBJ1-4	CASSSPGGPTNEKLFF	TGTGCCAGCAGTTCCCCAGGGGGCCCAACTAATGAAAAACTGTTTTTT
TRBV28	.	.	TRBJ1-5	CASSPYNQPQHF	TGTGCCAGCAGCCCCTATAATCAGCCCCAGCATTTT
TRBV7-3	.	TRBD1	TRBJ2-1	CASSLGQGFYNEQFF	TGTGCCAGCAGCTTAGGACAGGGCTTCTACAATGAGCAGTTCTTC
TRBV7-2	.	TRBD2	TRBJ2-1	CASSLDAGVQNEQFF	TGTGCCAGCAGCTTAGACGCGGGAGTTCAGAATGAGCAGTTCTTC